The 24 T cell receptor beta chains given below trace back to one sample, sequenced in a study of shared clonotypes between healthy human individuals. The method was immunoSEQ multiplex PCR; TCRdb's version includes in-frame clones alone and lacks a portion of them. Here the sample spans 2 million to 2.5 million clones, 90% to 96% being singletons. The material sequenced was naive CD4+ T cells sorted from blood. Sample subset: CD45RA+ positively selected. The receptors stem from a man aged 18-30 years in good health.

The chain carries TRBV7-2 and TRBJ1-1; D gene ambiguous. The V and J ends lost 3 bases and 1 base respectively, with 6 bases between them. The CDR3 covers 13 residues. Germline V lookup: CDR1 SGHTA, CDR2 FQGNSA. The CDR3 reads CASSFFRNTEAFF. The CDR3 DNA reads as TGTGCCAGCAGCTTTTTCAGGAACACTGAAGCTTTCTTT.

The rearrangement links TRBV2 to TRBJ1-2; 8 nucleotides line up with TRBD1. CDR3 length: 15 amino acids. V gave up 2 bases and J gave up 6 bases; unmatched junction bases: 8. CDR1 and CDR2 (germline): SNHLY, FYNNEI. The CDR3 reads CASSESWQGADGYTF. Here the CDR3 DNA reads TGTGCCAGCAGTGAATCCTGGCAGGGGGCAGATGGCTACACCTTC.

J is TRBJ2-3 and V is TRBV4-1; 9 nucleotides line up with TRBD1. The CDR3 runs 19 residues. Germline-derived CDR1 and CDR2 are MGHRA and YSYEKL. After removal of 1 base from V and 1 base from J, the junction contained 12 bases not matched to a gene. CDR3 nucleotides: TGCGCCAGCAGCCAAGCGACAGGGGGGCGAATCCAGGGCACAGATACGCAGTATTTT. It encodes CASSQATGGRIQGTDTQYF.

The CDR3, as DNA: TGTGCCAGCTCCTCCTATACTAACTATGGCTACACCTTC. It codes for CASSSYTNYGYTF. The chain recombines TRBV6-1 with TRBJ1-2; D not resolved. In germline, CDR1 is MNHNS, CDR2 SASEGT. Trimming left V 8 bases short and J 0 bases short, with 10 bases between. The CDR3 runs to 13 residues.

V is TRBV7-9 and J is TRBJ2-4; 10 bases fit TRBD2. The CDR3 has 14 residues. Germline values: CDR1 SEHNR, CDR2 FQNEAQ (reference sequence). V trimming: 1 base; J trimming: 10 bases; junction bases outside the gene matches: 4. The chain's CDR3 is CASSLGLAGVIQYF. CDR3 in DNA: TGTGCCAGCAGCTTAGGGCTAGCGGGAGTTATTCAGTACTTC.

The chain carries TRBV7-9 and TRBJ1-6; 8 bases are shared with TRBD1. Germline V CDR1 and CDR2: SEHNR, FQNEAQ (reference sequence). CDR3 length: 16 residues. The V gene end was trimmed by 0 bases and the J gene end by 6 bases; junction bases not matched to a gene: 4. For the CDR3, the DNA is TGTGCCAGCAGCTTAGCGCACCAGGGGGCTAATTCACCCCTCCACTTT. Its translation: CASSLAHQGANSPLHF.

J is TRBJ2-7 and V is TRBV15; the match to TRBD1 covers 11 bases. Germline V lookup: CDR1 LNHNV, CDR2 YYDKDF (reference sequence). The junction had 4 bases not matched to a gene; V was cut back by 3 bases and J by 3 bases. The CDR3 contains 15 residues. The CDR3 spells CATSRGTGGGYEQYF. DNA of the CDR3: TGTGCCACCAGCAGGGGGACAGGGGGTGGCTACGAGCAGTACTTC.

This chain joins TRBV6-5 and TRBJ2-7; possibly TRBD1 or TRBD2 for D (7 bases each). Germline CDR1 MNHEY, CDR2 SVGAGI. The CDR3 totals 16 residues. V was trimmed by 2 bases and J by 2 bases, leaving 16 bases between them. In DNA form, the CDR3 reads TGTGCCAGCAGTTACAGGGGGGGGACAGACCCCTACGAGCAGTACTTC. Protein sequence: CASSYRGGTDPYEQYF.

This chain links TRBV5-4 with TRBJ2-5, with 9 bases that match TRBD1. The CDR3 spans 14 residues. The junction had 5 bases not matched to a gene; V was cut back by 4 bases and J by 4 bases. Germline CDR1 reads SGHNT; CDR2 reads YYREEE (reference sequence). The CDR3 DNA reads TGTGCCAGCAGCCTAAAACAGGGGGCAGAGACCCAGTACTTC. Protein sequence: CASSLKQGAETQYF.

V usage is TRBV6-5 and J usage is TRBJ2-5; the D gene is possibly TRBD2 (7 bases). The CDR3 is made up of 13 amino acids. V lost 10 bases and J 4 bases, leaving 16 bases between the germline ends. Looked up from germline, CDR1 is MNHEY and CDR2 is SVGAGI. The CDR3 DNA follows: TGTGCCACCACGAGGGGGGGGAGAGAGACCCAGTACTTC. Residues: CATTRGGRETQYF.

V gene TRBV6-6 combines with J gene TRBJ2-2; the D gene could be TRBD1 or TRBD2 (5 bases each). Trimming took off 10 bases at V and 2 bases at J, with 11 bases between the two ends. The CDR3 has 13 residues. CDR1 and CDR2 (germline): MNHNY, SVGAGI (reference sequence). The CDR3 region is CANGDGNTGELFF. CDR3 DNA: TGTGCCAATGGGGACGGCAACACCGGGGAGCTGTTTTTT.

Only one count was recorded for this clone. The chain recombines TRBV2 with TRBJ1-5; 9 bases agree with TRBD1. After removal of 0 bases from V and 7 bases from J, the junction contained 4 bases not matched to a gene. This CDR3 has 15 residues. The germline V gene encodes CDR1 SNHLY and CDR2 FYNNEI. The DNA for the CDR3 is TGTGCCAGCAGTGAAGCGACAGGGGGTCGACAGCCCCAGCATTTT. It is translated as CASSEATGGRQPQHF.

The rearrangement links TRBV7-9 to TRBJ2-3; 9 bases align to TRBD2. Germline V gene data show CDR1 as SEHNR and CDR2 as FQNEAQ (reference sequence). The junction had 3 bases not matched to a gene; V was cut back by 0 bases and J by 2 bases. CDR3 length: 16 residues. The CDR3 DNA reads as TGTGCCAGCAGCTTAGCGCTAGCGGGGACCACAGATACGCAGTATTTT. Amino acids: CASSLALAGTTDTQYF.

The V and J genes are TRBV2 and TRBJ1-5, with D possibly TRBD1 on 5 matching bases. CDR3 length: 13 amino acids. V lost 6 bases and J lost 5, with 11 bases in between. Germline assignment: CDR1 SNHLY and CDR2 FYNNEI. The CDR3 loop is CASSPDSDQPQHF. CDR3 sequence (DNA): TGTGCCAGCAGCCCTGACAGCGATCAGCCCCAGCATTTT.

The J gene is TRBJ1-5, the V gene TRBV7-8, with D uncertain. Trimming removed 1 base from V and 5 bases from J, with 9 bases in between. The CDR3 spans 14 residues. Per the germline V gene, CDR1 is SGHVS and CDR2 is FQNEAQ. CDR3 nucleotide sequence: TGTGCCAGCAGCTTAGGGCAGACCGATCAGCCCCAGCATTTT. Translating gives CASSLGQTDQPQHF.

V is TRBV30 and J is TRBJ1-6; the match to TRBD1 covers 8 bases. Trimming cost V 4 bases and J 8 bases; bases outside gene matches: 10. CDR1 and CDR2 from the germline V gene are GTSNPN and SVGIG (reference sequence). The CDR3 has 15 residues. Here the CDR3 DNA reads TGTGCCTGGACCGACGGGACAGGCAATCATTCACCCCTCCACTTT. Its translation: CAWTDGTGNHSPLHF.

V and J are TRBV28 and TRBJ1-6; D not resolved. This CDR3 contains 13 residues. Trimming shortened V by 10 bases and J by 7 bases, and 14 bases separated the two germline ends. Germline V gene lookup returns CDR1 MDHEN and CDR2 SYDVKM. The CDR3 sequence is CATLGRGNSPLHF. DNA of the CDR3: TGTGCCACCCTAGGACGAGGCAATTCACCCCTCCACTTT.

The V gene is TRBV7-2, the J gene TRBJ1-2; no firm D call. Germline V gene sequence: CDR1 SGHTA, CDR2 FQGNSA. The CDR3 runs to 13 residues. V gave up 5 bases and J gave up 4 bases, with 11 bases separating them. This chain's CDR3 is CASSPQITYGYTF. The CDR3 nucleotides are TGTGCCAGCAGCCCCCAGATTACCTATGGCTACACCTTC.

The V and J genes are TRBV11-3 and TRBJ2-3, with 12 nucleotides matching TRBD2. The ends lost 5 bases at V and 4 bases at J; junction bases unmatched: 1. This CDR3 is 14 amino acids long. CDR1 SGHNT and CDR2 YENEEA come from the germline V gene. Here the CDR3 reads CASSRTSGADTQYF. The CDR3 DNA is TGTGCCAGCAGCCGGACTAGCGGGGCAGATACGCAGTATTTT.

This clone was observed a single time. The chain links TRBV28 to TRBJ2-4; D possibly corresponds to TRBD2 (6 bases). This CDR3 spans 15 amino acids. Germline CDR1 reads MDHEN; CDR2 reads SYDVKM. V gave up 5 bases and J gave up 0 bases, with 11 bases separating them. For the CDR3, the DNA is TGTGCCAGCAGTCAAGCGGGTGGAGCCAAAAACATTCAGTACTTC. Encoded protein: CASSQAGGAKNIQYF.

The CDR3 bases are TGCGCCAGCAGCCCACAGGGGGCGGAGACTGAAGCTTTCTTT. It encodes CASSPQGAETEAFF. V and J are TRBV5-1 and TRBJ1-1, with 9 bases lining up with TRBD1. Germline values: CDR1 SGHRS, CDR2 YFSETQ. CDR3 size: 14 residues. Trimming took 4 bases from V and 5 from J; bases not matched to a gene: 6.

The chain couples TRBV5-6 to TRBJ1-6; 10 bases match TRBD1. Germline CDR1 and CDR2: SGHDT and YYEEEE. This CDR3 region has 13 residues. J gave up 11 bases and V 4 bases, and 3 bases lay outside the gene matches. The CDR3 region has the DNA TGTGCCAGCAGCCCGGACAGGGGGACACCCCTCCACTTT. Protein product: CASSPDRGTPLHF.

This clone showed up just once. Here the CDR3 DNA reads TGTGCCTGCTCGGGACAGGCTGGAAACACCATATATTTT. Translation: CACSGQAGNTIYF. The chain recombines TRBV30 with TRBJ1-3, with 8 bases aligning to TRBD1. CDR3 length equals 13 residues. CDR1 and CDR2 from the germline V gene are GTSNPN and SVGIG (reference sequence). V lost 6 bases, J lost 2 bases, and 3 bases stayed unmatched. Drawing the rest from reference TRBV30 and TRBJ1-3, the complete variable domain is SQTIHQWPATLVQPVGSPLSLECTVEGTSNPNLYWYRQAAGRGLQLLFYSVGIGQISSEVPQNLSASRPQDRQFILSSKKLLLSDSGFYLCACSGQAGNTIYFGEGSWLTVV.

V gene TRBV2 combines with J gene TRBJ2-1, with a weak D call TRBD2 (7 bases). The CDR3 is 15 amino acids. CDR1 is SNHLY and CDR2 is FYNNEI in the germline V gene. Trimming left V 6 bases short and J 5 bases short, with 17 bases between. Here the CDR3 reads CASRRRGQLDNEQFF. CDR3 nucleotide sequence: TGTGCCAGCAGGCGGCGGGGGCAATTAGACAATGAGCAGTTCTTC.